The following is a T cell receptor (beta chain) sequence with its context. Its target is unknown. This sample stems from a study of long-term antiretroviral therapy in people with HIV. Study-wide results and limits: On ART adherence, viral resistance or therapy changes, no data were available. All time points showed a repertoire dominated by clones expanded before ART.

Survey level was the resolution at which the v3.0 immunoSEQ assay ran. Sequencing was performed with immunoSEQ multiplex PCR; in TCRdb, only in-frame clones are kept and a portion is missing. The sample lists 9,500 to 12,000 clones, about four fifths occurring once. The input for sequencing was unsorted PBMCs, taken 1.8 years after starting antiretroviral therapy. This receptor was identified in a man aged 40-49 years with HIV.

The CDR3, as DNA: TGTGCCAGCAGCAGGGAGAGGGCGGGAGCCTACAATGAGCAGTTCTTC. Translating gives CASSRERAGAYNEQFF. The chain couples TRBV5-4 to TRBJ2-1, with TRBD2 matching 7 bases. Per germline, CDR1 SGHNT and CDR2 YYREEE (reference sequence). The CDR3 loop spans 16 amino acids. With 4 bases clipped from V and 2 bases from J, the junction kept 9 bases outside the gene matches.